This T cell receptor (beta chain) was identified during a study of CD8+ T cells in alopecia areata. Treatment: oral pan-JAK inhibitor, 5-10 mg twice daily. As the sequencing template, cDNA was produced by extracting RNA and reverse transcribing it. The repertoire was sequenced with immunoSEQ multiplex PCR; TCRdb's copy has only in-frame clones and lacks some. The sample has about 42,000 clones, 65% seen once. Study-wide findings and caveats: There were many expanded lesional clones persisting in scalp and blood during tofacitinib.

There are 15 residues in the CDR3. The V end lost 0 bases, the J end lost 0 bases, and 8 bases lay between the germline ends. Germline CDR1 is LGHNA and CDR2 is YSLEER. On this clone: Its specificity is unknown.

Sequenced material: CD8+ T cells sorted from blood, taken at week 4, from a patient treated with tofacitinib. The clonotype originates from a human donor with alopecia areata. This rearrangement joins TRBV4-3 to TRBJ1-1; no firm D call. The CDR3, as DNA: TGCGCCAGCAGCCAAGAGGCACGTTTGAACACTGAAGCTTTCTTT. Translation: CASSQEARLNTEAFF.